A single sample is the source of the 32 T cell receptor beta chains below, sequenced in a study of monozygotic twins with inflammatory bowel disease (dated 2019 in TCRdb). Library construction relied on 5' RACE. The instrument given in TCRdb is Illumina HiSeq 2500. Through TCRdb reprocessing, the reads give one entry per CDR3 protein sequence; DNA is omitted. The table for this sample lists around 410,000 distinct CDR3 sequences. The ten largest clones add up to 2% to 2.5% of the sample. The sequencing sample was made of blood. These receptor sequences come from a human donor with ulcerative colitis or Crohn's disease, or a healthy co-twin of an affected twin (not recorded which).

The chain uses TRBV20-1 and TRBJ1-5; the D call of TRBD1 rests on TCRdb alone, since no DNA is present to check it. This CDR3 region has 15 residues. In germline, CDR1 is DFQATT, CDR2 SNEGSKA (reference sequence). CDR3 sequence reads: CSARVSPWGDQPQHF.

This chain connects TRBV20-1 to TRBJ2-4; TCRdb's D call, TRBD1, is unchecked because there is no DNA. The CDR3 extends over 16 amino acids. Germline-derived CDR1 and CDR2 are DFQATT and SNEGSKA (reference sequence). The CDR3 is CSARQYRVTAKNIQYF.

The chain uses TRBV7-2 and TRBJ1-6. Germline-derived CDR1 and CDR2 are SGHTA and FQGNSA. The CDR3 has 12 residues. The CDR3: CASSYRRSPLHF. Complete variable domain (other parts from reference TRBV7-2 and TRBJ1-6): GAGVSQSPSNKVTEKGKDVELRCDPISGHTALYWYRQSLGQGLEFLIYFQGNSAPDKSGLPSDRFSAERTGGSVSTLTIQRTQQEDSAVYLCASSYRRSPLHFGNGTRLTVT.

The chain recombines TRBV20-1 with TRBJ2-1; lacking DNA, the TRBD2 call made by TCRdb goes unchecked. The CDR3 runs 17 residues. Germline CDR1 and CDR2: DFQATT and SNEGSKA (reference sequence). CDR3 sequence: CSARALASLSSYNEQFF.

The V and J genes are TRBV11-2 and TRBJ2-3. This CDR3 is 15 amino acids long. The germline gives CDR1 SGHAT, CDR2 FQNNGV. The CDR3 loop reads CASSSSGTSTDTQYF.

The rearrangement joins TRBV6-2 or TRBV6-3 to TRBJ1-5; the TCRdb call, TRBD1, lacks DNA for checking. Germline CDR1 is MNHEY and CDR2 is SVGEGT. This CDR3 has 15 residues. This chain's CDR3 is CASSPDRTINQPQHF.

V and J are TRBV18 and TRBJ2-3; lacking DNA, the TRBD2 call made by TCRdb goes unchecked. The germline V gene has CDR1 KGHSH and CDR2 LQKENI. The CDR3 spans 16 residues. The CDR3: CASSPPWAGSEDTQYF.

The genes are TRBV7-2 and TRBJ2-7; absent DNA, TCRdb's TRBD1 call cannot be checked. This CDR3 has 14 amino acids. Germline loops: CDR1 SGHTA, CDR2 FQGNSA. CDR3 protein: CASSRPAALGEQYF.

The rearrangement uses TRBV18 and TRBJ2-7; TCRdb's D call of TRBD2 is untestable without DNA. From germline, CDR1 is KGHSH and CDR2 LQKENI. This CDR3 is 17 amino acids long. This chain's CDR3 is CASSPPGTSGDRYEQYF.

This chain links TRBV12-3 or TRBV12-4 with TRBJ1-1. This CDR3 is 15 amino acids long. The CDR3 sequence is CASSLAGVMNTEAFF.

The chain links TRBV5-1 to TRBJ2-1; TCRdb designates TRBD1, a call that cannot be tested without DNA. CDR3 length equals 15 residues. The germline CDR1 and CDR2 sequences are SGHRS and YFSETQ. CDR3: CASTFGQGAINEQFF.

This sequence joins TRBV5-1 and TRBJ2-7; TCRdb returns TRBD1, unconfirmable since there is no DNA. The CDR3 consists of 15 residues. Germline CDR1 reads SGHRS; CDR2 reads YFSETQ. The CDR3 sequence: CASSLGGSGSYEQYF.

The chain combines TRBV18 with TRBJ1-4. The germline gives CDR1 KGHSH, CDR2 LQKENI. The CDR3 runs to 14 residues. The CDR3 is CASSRTSTNEKLFF.

The gene calls are TRBV28 and TRBJ2-5; TCRdb names TRBD2, which stays unverified in the absence of DNA. Looked up from germline, CDR1 is MDHEN and CDR2 is SYDVKM. The CDR3 is 16 amino acids. The chain's CDR3 is CASSRLRTSSQETQYF.

This chain uses TRBV6-5 with TRBJ2-5; TCRdb's assignment of TRBD1 cannot be checked, as there is no DNA. This CDR3 is built from 15 residues. CDR1 MNHEY and CDR2 SVGAGI come from the germline V gene. The CDR3 spells CASSFAPGTQETQYF.

V usage is TRBV5-6 and J usage is TRBJ2-5. Looked up from germline, CDR1 is SGHDT and CDR2 is YYEEEE. This CDR3 spans 14 amino acids. The CDR3 sequence: CASSLIGGTETQYF. Full variable domain (rest looked up from reference TRBV5-6 and TRBJ2-5): DAGVTQSPTHLIKTRGQQVTLRCSPKSGHDTVSWYQQALGQGPQFIFQYYEEEERQRGNFPDRFSGHQFPNYSSELNVNALLLGDSALYLCASSLIGGTETQYFGPGTRLLVL.

This chain links TRBV7-3 with TRBJ2-1; TCRdb selects TRBD2, and the lack of DNA leaves this call unchecked. Germline lookup yields CDR1 SGHTA and CDR2 FQGTGA. The CDR3 contains 15 residues. This CDR3 is CASSSRLAGGTEQFF.

The J gene is TRBJ2-2, the V gene TRBV15. This CDR3 has 14 amino acids. The V gene's germline CDR1 is LNHNV and CDR2 YYDKDF (reference sequence). Here the CDR3 reads CATSRDVRTGELFF.

J is TRBJ2-7 and V is TRBV5-1; TCRdb's D gene call, TRBD1, goes unchecked for lack of DNA. This CDR3 has 15 residues. CDR1 SGHRS and CDR2 YFSETQ come from the germline V gene. This chain's CDR3 is CASRGGGQQDDEQYF.

This rearrangement joins TRBV20-1 to TRBJ1-5. CDR3 size: 15 residues. The V gene's germline CDR1 is DFQATT and CDR2 SNEGSKA (reference sequence). CDR3 residues: CSARDGEYSNQPQHF.

The chain is built from TRBV5-1 and TRBJ2-1; TCRdb reports TRBD1, a call that lacks DNA to check it against. This CDR3 comprises 15 residues. Per germline, CDR1 SGHRS and CDR2 YFSETQ. The CDR3: CASSLTGLGYNEQFF. Using reference TRBV5-1 and TRBJ2-1 for the parts outside the CDR3, the full variable domain is KAGVTQTPRYLIKTRGQQVTLSCSPISGHRSVSWYQQTPGQGLQFLFEYFSETQRNKGNFPGRFSGRQFSNSRSEMNVSTLELGDSALYLCASSLTGLGYNEQFFGPGTRLTVL.

The chain combines TRBV7-6 with TRBJ2-7; TCRdb's D call, TRBD2, is unchecked because there is no DNA. This CDR3 is 15 amino acids long. From germline, CDR1 is SGHVS and CDR2 FNYEAQ. This CDR3 is CASSLDEGLSYEQYF.

The CDR3 loop is CATWTGGYGYTF. The chain links TRBV6-1 to TRBJ1-2; TCRdb's assignment of TRBD1 cannot be checked, as there is no DNA. Germline lookup yields CDR1 MNHNS and CDR2 SASEGT. This CDR3 is 12 amino acids long.

The chain links TRBV6-2 or TRBV6-3 to TRBJ1-5. Germline CDR1 is MNHEY and CDR2 is SVGEGT. CDR3 length equals 14 residues. CDR3 amino acids: CASSRAGSNQPQHF.

Here the CDR3 reads CASSYLQGPGVSYGYTF. This sequence joins TRBV5-6 and TRBJ1-2; TCRdb designates TRBD1, a call that cannot be tested without DNA. CDR3 length: 17 amino acids. Germline lookup yields CDR1 SGHDT and CDR2 YYEEEE.

The chain links TRBV11-2 to TRBJ2-1; there is no DNA to check the TCRdb D call of TRBD1. The V gene's germline CDR1 is SGHAT and CDR2 FQNNGV. The length of the CDR3 is 14 residues. CDR3 protein: CASSLSLEGDEQFF. Drawing the rest from reference TRBV11-2 and TRBJ2-1, the complete variable domain is EAGVAQSPRYKIIEKRQSVAFWCNPISGHATLYWYQQILGQGPKLLIQFQNNGVVDDSQLPKDRFSAERLKGVDSTLKIQPAKLEDSAVYLCASSLSLEGDEQFFGPGTRLTVL.

The gene calls are TRBV3-1 and TRBJ1-2; the D call of TRBD1 rests on TCRdb alone, since no DNA is present to check it. The CDR3 totals 14 residues. Per the germline V gene, CDR1 is LGHDT and CDR2 is YNNKEL (reference sequence). The CDR3 region is CASSQEGTGLGYTF.

This sequence joins TRBV5-1 and TRBJ2-3; without DNA, the TCRdb call of TRBD1 cannot be checked. In germline, CDR1 is SGHRS, CDR2 YFSETQ. This CDR3 spans 17 amino acids. The CDR3: CASSLYPVPNQGDTQYF.

V and J are TRBV7-6 and TRBJ1-2; with no DNA, the TCRdb D assignment of TRBD1 cannot be verified. This CDR3 contains 16 residues. The germline CDR1 and CDR2 sequences are SGHVS and FNYEAQ. The CDR3 loop is CASSLASRQVASGYTF.

The chain links TRBV30 to TRBJ2-5; TCRdb names TRBD1, which stays unverified in the absence of DNA. The CDR3 consists of 13 residues. The V gene's germline CDR1 is GTSNPN and CDR2 SVGIG (reference sequence). CDR3 amino acids: CAWRSRGQETQYF.

The chain recombines TRBV6-2 or TRBV6-3 with TRBJ1-2; TCRdb calls TRBD1, which cannot be checked without DNA. The CDR3 runs 13 residues. CDR1 is MNHEY and CDR2 is SVGEGT in the germline V gene. The chain's CDR3 is CASRRLDREGYTF.

This sequence joins TRBV6-5 and TRBJ1-1; checking the TCRdb D call of TRBD1 is not possible without DNA. The CDR3 runs to 14 residues. CDR1 is MNHEY, CDR2 SVGAGI, per germline. This chain's CDR3 is CASSYFPREAEAFF.